The 23 T cell receptor beta chains in this list originate from one sample, sequenced in a study of shared clonotypes between healthy human individuals. Here immunoSEQ multiplex PCR was the method, and the copy in TCRdb shows in-frame clones only, minus some. Found here are under 2.5 million clones, just under 95% of them singletons; the top ten hold around 0.38%. The specimen sequenced was naive CD4+ T cells from PBMCs. Subset indicated: CD45RA+ positively selected. The receptor source for this set is a man between 18 and 35 years old in good health. Some clones in this sample may be carry-over from other donors' samples.

In nucleotides, the CDR3 is TGTGCCAGCACCCTGGGACAGGGGGGGTATGGCTACACCTTC. It codes for CASTLGQGGYGYTF. The J gene is TRBJ1-2, the V gene TRBV28; 11 bases line up with TRBD1. CDR1 and CDR2 (germline): MDHEN, SYDVKM. Trimming took 7 bases from V and 5 from J; bases not matched to a gene: 6. The CDR3 totals 14 residues.

The chain has TRBV11-2 and TRBJ2-5, with D tentatively TRBD2 (6 bases). CDR1 and CDR2 (germline): SGHAT, FQNNGV. The CDR3 has 15 amino acids. The germline V and J ends were trimmed by 5 bases and 5 bases, with 18 bases remaining between them. CDR3 residues: CASSPSVGGRETQYF. The DNA of the CDR3 is TGTGCCAGCAGCCCTTCGGTCGGGGGTCGGGAGACCCAGTACTTC.

The rearrangement links TRBV30 to TRBJ1-4; TRBD1 might be the D (6 bases). The CDR3 has 17 amino acids. Trimming removed 7 bases at V and 0 bases at J, with 21 bases between. From germline, CDR1 is GTSNPN and CDR2 SVGIG (reference sequence). CDR3 loop: CASPGPGADATNEKLFF. The DNA of the CDR3 is TGTGCCTCCCCGGGGCCAGGGGCGGATGCAACTAATGAAAAACTGTTTTTT. Combining the CDR3 with reference TRBV30 and TRBJ1-4 gives the whole variable domain SQTIHQWPATLVQPVGSPLSLECTVEGTSNPNLYWYRQAAGRGLQLLFYSVGIGQISSEVPQNLSASRPQDRQFILSSKKLLLSDSGFYLCASPGPGADATNEKLFFGSGTQLSVL.

The genes are TRBV20-1 and TRBJ2-7; no clear D. V lost 5 bases to trimming and J lost 5 bases, with 7 bases between them. The germline CDR1 and CDR2 sequences are DFQATT and SNEGSKA (reference sequence). The CDR3 is 10 amino acids. The CDR3 here is CSAYEDEQYF. CDR3 DNA sequence: TGCAGTGCTTACGAAGACGAGCAGTACTTC.

The chain couples TRBV5-1 to TRBJ2-2, with 11 bases fitting TRBD1. The CDR3 runs 16 residues. Germline V CDR1 and CDR2: SGHRS, YFSETQ. V shed 4 bases and J 1 base; nucleotides not matched to a gene: 3. The CDR3 DNA follows: TGCGCCAGCAGCGGGGGACAGGGGGTGAACACCGGGGAGCTGTTTTTT. Its translation: CASSGGQGVNTGELFF.

V usage is TRBV7-9 and J usage is TRBJ1-2, with a tentative D call TRBD1 (5 bases). CDR1 is SEHNR, CDR2 FQNEAQ, per germline (reference sequence). V was clipped by 4 bases and J by 14 bases, with 17 bases between them. The CDR3 is 12 amino acids. The CDR3 here is CASSSGGGASTF. DNA for the CDR3: TGTGCCAGCAGCTCCGGGGGAGGGGCGAGTACCTTC.

The chain carries TRBV28 and TRBJ1-4, with 7 bases aligning to TRBD1. CDR1 is MDHEN, CDR2 SYDVKM, per germline. V was pared by 8 bases and J by 7 bases, with 16 bases of the junction left unmatched. The CDR3 runs 16 residues. CDR3 coding DNA: TGTGCCAGCTATAGCCTTCAGGGGCAGGGGGGTGAAAAACTGTTTTTT. Its protein product is CASYSLQGQGGEKLFF.

CDR3 sequence reads: CASSLGPASGDTDTQYF. CDR3 nucleotides: TGTGCCAGCAGCTTAGGTCCTGCTAGCGGGGACACAGATACGCAGTATTTT. This rearrangement joins TRBV11-3 to TRBJ2-3; 9 bases agree with TRBD2. V lost 1 base and J lost 2; bases outside the gene matches: 7. The length of the CDR3 is 17 residues. The V gene's germline CDR1 is SGHNT and CDR2 YENEEA.

The chain uses TRBV28 and TRBJ2-7, with 10 bases aligning to TRBD2. The germline gives CDR1 MDHEN, CDR2 SYDVKM. This CDR3 is 15 amino acids long. V lost 6 bases and J lost 7; bases outside the gene matches: 12. The CDR3 here is CASSRTLAGVREQYF. The CDR3 DNA is TGTGCCAGCAGCAGAACCCTAGCGGGGGTCCGGGAGCAGTACTTC.

The chain links TRBV5-1 to TRBJ2-1, with 8 bases identical to TRBD2. Germline V gene lookup returns CDR1 SGHRS and CDR2 YFSETQ. J gave up 6 bases and V 4 bases, and 6 bases lay outside the gene matches. This CDR3 has 14 residues. The DNA of the CDR3 is TGCGCCAGCAGCCTCGGGGGGGATTCCAATGAGCAGTTCTTC. It specifies CASSLGGDSNEQFF.

This clone was observed a single time. In DNA, the CDR3 is TGTGCCAGCAGCCTCGGGACCACAGATACGCAGTATTTT. It encodes CASSLGTTDTQYF. The chain has TRBV7-6 and TRBJ2-3; possibly TRBD1 or TRBD2 for D (5 bases each). Germline CDR1 is SGHVS and CDR2 is FNYEAQ. V lost 5 bases and J lost 2, with 8 bases in between. The CDR3 extends over 13 amino acids.

The chain links TRBV7-9 to TRBJ2-7; D uncertain. Between the trimmed V and J ends, which lost 5 bases and 6 bases, there was a span of 8 bases. This CDR3 has 11 amino acids. The germline CDR1 and CDR2 sequences are SEHNR and FQNEAQ (reference sequence). CDR3 DNA: TGTGCCAGCAGCCCTCTGGGCGAGCAGTACTTC. The encoded protein is CASSPLGEQYF.

V is TRBV10-3 and J is TRBJ2-3; perhaps TRBD1 as D (6 bases). This CDR3 is built from 15 residues. V lost 2 bases and J 0 bases, leaving 9 bases between the germline ends. The V gene's germline CDR1 is ENHRY and CDR2 SYGVKD. The CDR3 region is CAISEQGPSTDTQYF. The CDR3 DNA reads as TGTGCCATCAGTGAGCAGGGGCCCAGCACAGATACGCAGTATTTT.

A note on this clone: Within the sample, other DNA sequences also encode this same CDR3. V and J are TRBV28 and TRBJ1-3, with a tentative D call TRBD1 (5 bases). Trimming shortened V by 5 bases and J by 0 bases, and 8 bases separated the two germline ends. Germline V gene lookup returns CDR1 MDHEN and CDR2 SYDVKM. The CDR3 covers 14 residues. CDR3 sequence (DNA): TGTGCCAGCAGTCCCGACAGCTCTGGAAACACCATATATTTT. This gives the protein CASSPDSSGNTIYF.

V is TRBV6-5 and J is TRBJ2-7; TRBD1 might be the D (6 bases). Germline-derived CDR1 and CDR2 are MNHEY and SVGAGI. Between the trimmed V and J ends, which lost 7 bases and 1 base, there was a span of 17 bases. The CDR3 has 15 residues. The CDR3 loop is CASNNGQSPSYEQYF. The DNA of the CDR3 is TGTGCCAGCAACAACGGACAGAGTCCATCCTACGAGCAGTACTTC.

This chain uses TRBV28 with TRBJ1-4; no clear D gene. The CDR3 spans 12 residues. Germline CDR1 is MDHEN and CDR2 is SYDVKM. Trimming removed 2 bases at V and 8 bases at J, with 6 bases between. Written as DNA, the CDR3 is TGTGCCAGCAGTTTAGGGTTCGAAAAACTGTTTTTT. It codes for CASSLGFEKLFF.

This sequence joins TRBV10-3 and TRBJ2-7, with D uncertain. The V gene's germline CDR1 is ENHRY and CDR2 SYGVKD. Trimming left V 3 bases short and J 3 bases short, with 6 bases between. The CDR3 runs to 12 residues. This CDR3 reads CAISERDYEQYF. The CDR3 nucleotides are TGTGCCATCAGTGAAAGGGACTACGAGCAGTACTTC.

The rearrangement links TRBV15 to TRBJ1-4; D is unclear. The CDR3 has 13 residues. Germline CDR1 LNHNV, CDR2 YYDKDF (reference sequence). V lost 3 bases and J 8 bases, leaving 10 bases between the germline ends. Here the CDR3 DNA reads TGTGCCACCAGCAGGGCCCTGAGGGAAAAACTGTTTTTT. Its protein product is CATSRALREKLFF.

The genes are TRBV10-3 and TRBJ2-1, with a weak D call TRBD2 (6 bases). The CDR3 contains 17 residues. CDR1 is ENHRY, CDR2 SYGVKD, per germline. V lost 2 bases and J 2 bases, leaving 16 bases between the germline ends. The CDR3 DNA reads TGTGCCATCAGTGAGATCGTCGGGGGACGCACCTACAATGAGCAGTTCTTC. Translating it yields CAISEIVGGRTYNEQFF.

A word on this clone: Distinct nucleotide sequences in the sample also encode this CDR3. V and J are TRBV5-1 and TRBJ2-7, with TRBD2 matching 8 bases. V trimming: 0 bases; J trimming: 2 bases; junction bases outside the gene matches: 1. CDR1 is SGHRS and CDR2 is YFSETQ in the germline V gene. This CDR3 region has 14 residues. CDR3 in amino acids: CASSLVGGAYEQYF. The CDR3 coding sequence is TGCGCCAGCAGCTTGGTCGGGGGGGCCTACGAGCAGTACTTC.

This CDR3 is CASSRGVSADSSYEQYF. The CDR3 coding sequence is TGTGCCAGCAGCCGGGGCGTCTCAGCGGACAGCTCCTACGAGCAGTACTTC. The V call is TRBV14, the J call TRBJ2-7; the D gene is possibly TRBD1 (6 bases). The germline gives CDR1 SGHDN, CDR2 FVKESK. V was clipped by 4 bases and J by 0 bases, with 19 bases between them. The CDR3 sequence is 17 residues long.

The gene calls are TRBV18 and TRBJ2-3, with 9 bases aligning to TRBD2. CDR3 length: 15 residues. The V segment lost 2 bases and the J segment 9 bases; nucleotides outside the gene matches: 9. Germline V gene data show CDR1 as KGHSH and CDR2 as LQKENI. CDR3 DNA sequence: TGTGCCAGCTCACCAGGCGGGAGGGCGAGTGGGACGCAGTATTTT. It encodes CASSPGGRASGTQYF. Full variable domain (outside the CDR3, taken from reference TRBV18 and TRBJ2-3): NAGVMQNPRHLVRRRGQEARLRCSPMKGHSHVYWYRQLPEEGLKFMVYLQKENIIDESGMPKERFSAEFPKEGPSILRIQQVVRGDSAAYFCASSPGGRASGTQYFGPGTRLTVL.

The CDR3 DNA sequence: TGTGCCAGCAGCGGTAGGGGGCCCCTCCCCGACGAGCAGTACTTC. Translated: CASSGRGPLPDEQYF. The V and J genes are TRBV5-4 and TRBJ2-7, with 7 positions matching TRBD1. Germline V gives CDR1 SGHNT, CDR2 YYREEE (reference sequence). The CDR3 spans 15 residues. Trimming removed 4 bases from V and 5 bases from J; junction bases left unmatched: 12.